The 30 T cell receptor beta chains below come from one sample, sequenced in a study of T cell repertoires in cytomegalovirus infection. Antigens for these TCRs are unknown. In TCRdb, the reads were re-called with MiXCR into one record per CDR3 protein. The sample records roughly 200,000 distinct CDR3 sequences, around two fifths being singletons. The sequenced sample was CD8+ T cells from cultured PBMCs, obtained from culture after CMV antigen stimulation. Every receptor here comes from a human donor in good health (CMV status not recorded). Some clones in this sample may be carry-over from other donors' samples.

CDR3 in amino acids: CASSPSDRIPGQGFYGYTF. The CDR3, as DNA: TGTGCCAGCAGCCCCTCGGACAGAATTCCGGGACAGGGGTTCTATGGCTACACCTTC. This chain uses TRBV12-3 or TRBV12-4 with TRBJ1-2, with 10 nucleotides matching TRBD1. Trimming cost V 6 bases and J 4 bases; bases outside gene matches: 20. The CDR3 consists of 19 residues.

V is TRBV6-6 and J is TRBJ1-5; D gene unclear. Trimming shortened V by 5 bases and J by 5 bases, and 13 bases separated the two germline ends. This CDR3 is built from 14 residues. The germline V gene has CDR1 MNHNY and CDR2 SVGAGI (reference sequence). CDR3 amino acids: CASSPTAGYQPQHF. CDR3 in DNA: TGTGCCAGCAGTCCTACAGCGGGCTATCAGCCCCAGCATTTT.

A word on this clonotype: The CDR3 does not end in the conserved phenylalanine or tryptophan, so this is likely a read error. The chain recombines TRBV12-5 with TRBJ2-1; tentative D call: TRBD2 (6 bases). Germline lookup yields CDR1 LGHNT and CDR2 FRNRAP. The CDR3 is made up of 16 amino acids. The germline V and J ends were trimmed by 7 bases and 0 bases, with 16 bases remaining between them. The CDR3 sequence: CASVPRDGSSYNEQFS. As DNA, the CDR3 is TGTGCTAGTGTCCCCCGAGACGGGAGCTCCTACAATGAGCAGTTCTCC.

The CDR3 region is CASSLGVGRRWGGELFF. The CDR3, as DNA: TGTGCCAGCAGCTTAGGTGTCGGGAGGAGGTGGGGCGGGGAGCTGTTTTTT. The chain is built from TRBV11-2 and TRBJ2-2, with 7 bases matching TRBD2. The CDR3 runs 17 residues. The trim removed 1 base at V and 7 bases at J, leaving 12 bases unmatched. Germline CDR1 SGHAT, CDR2 FQNNGV. Supplemented by reference TRBV11-2 and TRBJ2-2, the full variable domain reads EAGVAQSPRYKIIEKRQSVAFWCNPISGHATLYWYQQILGQGPKLLIQFQNNGVVDDSQLPKDRFSAERLKGVDSTLKIQPAKLEDSAVYLCASSLGVGRRWGGELFFGEGSRLTVL.

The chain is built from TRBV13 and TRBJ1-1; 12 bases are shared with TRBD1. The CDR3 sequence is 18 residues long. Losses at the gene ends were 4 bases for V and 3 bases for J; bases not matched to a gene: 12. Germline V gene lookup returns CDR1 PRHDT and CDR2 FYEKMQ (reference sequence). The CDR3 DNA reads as TGTGCCAGCAGCTACCCGGGACAGGGGGCAATCGGGGACACTGAAGCTTTCTTT. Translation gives CASSYPGQGAIGDTEAFF. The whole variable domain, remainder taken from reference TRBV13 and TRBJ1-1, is AAGVIQSPRHLIKEKRETATLKCYPIPRHDTVYWYQQGPGQDPQFLISFYEKMQSDKGSIPDRFSAQQFSDYHSELNMSSLELGDSALYFCASSYPGQGAIGDTEAFFGQGTRLTVV.

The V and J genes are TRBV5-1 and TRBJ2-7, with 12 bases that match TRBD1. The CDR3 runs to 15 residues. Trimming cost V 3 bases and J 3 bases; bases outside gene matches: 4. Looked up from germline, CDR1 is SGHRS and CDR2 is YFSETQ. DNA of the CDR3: TGCGCCAGCAGCTGGGGGACAGGGGGCGGCTACGAGCAGTACTTC. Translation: CASSWGTGGGYEQYF.

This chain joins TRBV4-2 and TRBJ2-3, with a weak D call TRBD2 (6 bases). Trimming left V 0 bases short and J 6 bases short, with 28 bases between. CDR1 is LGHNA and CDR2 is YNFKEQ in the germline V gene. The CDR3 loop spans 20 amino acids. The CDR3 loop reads CASSQEHGGGSGLIPDTQYF. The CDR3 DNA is TGTGCCAGCAGCCAAGAACACGGCGGCGGATCGGGACTCATCCCCGATACGCAGTATTTT.

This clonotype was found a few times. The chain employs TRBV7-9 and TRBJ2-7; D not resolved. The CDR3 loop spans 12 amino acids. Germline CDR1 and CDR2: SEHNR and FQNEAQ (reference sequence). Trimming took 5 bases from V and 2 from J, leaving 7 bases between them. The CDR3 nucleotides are TGTGCCAGCAGCATGACCCCCTACGAGCAGTACTTC. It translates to CASSMTPYEQYF.

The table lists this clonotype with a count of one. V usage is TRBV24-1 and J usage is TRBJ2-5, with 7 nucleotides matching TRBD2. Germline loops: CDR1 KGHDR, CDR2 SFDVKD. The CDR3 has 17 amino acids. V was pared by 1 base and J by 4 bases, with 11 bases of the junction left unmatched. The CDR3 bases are TGTGCCACCAGTGATTTTGGACTAGACCCTGCCGGAGAGACCCAGTACTTC. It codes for CATSDFGLDPAGETQYF.

CDR3 loop: CASSYSSAGGGEQFF. In DNA form, the CDR3 reads TGTGCCAGCAGTTACTCCTCAGCGGGGGGGGGTGAGCAGTTCTTC. V usage is TRBV6-2 or TRBV6-3 and J usage is TRBJ2-1; 10 bases line up with TRBD2. Germline V gene lookup returns CDR1 MNHEY and CDR2 SVGEGT. The CDR3 consists of 15 residues. The trim removed 0 bases at V and 9 bases at J, leaving 5 bases unmatched.

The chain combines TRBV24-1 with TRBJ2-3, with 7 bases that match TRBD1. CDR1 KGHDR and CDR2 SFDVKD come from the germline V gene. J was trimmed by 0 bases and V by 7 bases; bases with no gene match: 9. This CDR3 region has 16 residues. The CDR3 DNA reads TGTGCCACCAGCCCAGCGAGACAGGGAAGCACAGATACGCAGTATTTT. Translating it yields CATSPARQGSTDTQYF.

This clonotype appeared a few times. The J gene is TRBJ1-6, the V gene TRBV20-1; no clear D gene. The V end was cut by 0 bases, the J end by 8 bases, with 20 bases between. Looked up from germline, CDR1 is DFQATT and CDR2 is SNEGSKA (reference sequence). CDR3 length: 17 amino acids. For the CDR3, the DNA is TGCAGTGCTAGAGATAATCGGGAGCCGAGGAGGGATTCACCCCTCCACTTT. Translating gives CSARDNREPRRDSPLHF.

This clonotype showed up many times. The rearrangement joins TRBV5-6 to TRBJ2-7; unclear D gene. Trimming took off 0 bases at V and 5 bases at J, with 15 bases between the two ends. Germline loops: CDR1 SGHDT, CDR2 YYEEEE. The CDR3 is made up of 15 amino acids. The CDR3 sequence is CASSLVNGFGNEQYF. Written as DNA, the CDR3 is TGTGCCAGCAGCTTGGTAAACGGGTTCGGAAACGAGCAGTACTTC.

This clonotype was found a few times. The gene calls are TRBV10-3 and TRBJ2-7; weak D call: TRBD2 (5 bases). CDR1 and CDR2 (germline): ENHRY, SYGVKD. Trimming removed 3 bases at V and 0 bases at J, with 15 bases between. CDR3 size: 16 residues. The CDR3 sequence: CAISDNLKRSSYEQYF. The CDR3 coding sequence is TGTGCCATCAGTGATAATTTGAAGCGGAGCTCCTACGAGCAGTACTTC.

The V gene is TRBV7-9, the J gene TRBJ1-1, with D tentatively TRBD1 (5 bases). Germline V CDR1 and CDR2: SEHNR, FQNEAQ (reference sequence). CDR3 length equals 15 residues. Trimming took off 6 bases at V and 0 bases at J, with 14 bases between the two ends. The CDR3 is CASSQGVGLNTEAFF. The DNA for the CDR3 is TGTGCCAGCAGTCAAGGGGTGGGTTTGAACACTGAAGCTTTCTTT.

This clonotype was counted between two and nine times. The CDR3 region is CASSEVGASYGYTF. CDR3 nucleotides: TGTGCCAGCAGTGAAGTTGGGGCTTCCTATGGCTACACCTTC. The V call is TRBV6-1, the J call TRBJ1-2, with D maybe TRBD1 (5 bases). The germline V gene has CDR1 MNHNS and CDR2 SASEGT. Trimming took 1 base from V and 4 from J, leaving 10 bases between them. The CDR3 sequence is 14 residues long.

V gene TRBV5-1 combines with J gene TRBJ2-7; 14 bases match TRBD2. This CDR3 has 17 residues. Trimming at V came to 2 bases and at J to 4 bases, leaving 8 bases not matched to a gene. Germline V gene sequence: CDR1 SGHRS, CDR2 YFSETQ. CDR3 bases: TGCGCCAGCAGCTTCTCGGGACTAGCGGGAGACAGGTACGAGCAGTACTTC. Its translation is CASSFSGLAGDRYEQYF.

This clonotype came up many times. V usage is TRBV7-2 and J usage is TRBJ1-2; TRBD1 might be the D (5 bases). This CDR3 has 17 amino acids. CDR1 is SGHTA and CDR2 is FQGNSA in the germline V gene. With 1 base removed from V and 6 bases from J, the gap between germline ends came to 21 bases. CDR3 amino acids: CASSLDGTPRLRHGYTF. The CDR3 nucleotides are TGTGCCAGCAGCTTAGATGGGACGCCACGTTTGAGGCATGGCTACACCTTC.

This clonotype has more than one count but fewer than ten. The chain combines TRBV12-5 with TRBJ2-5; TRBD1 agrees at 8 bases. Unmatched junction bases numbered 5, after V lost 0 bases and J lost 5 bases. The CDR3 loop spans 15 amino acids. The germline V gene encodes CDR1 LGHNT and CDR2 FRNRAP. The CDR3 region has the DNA TGTGCTAGTGGTTTGGTTCAGGGGGCGATGGAGACCCAGTACTTC. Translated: CASGLVQGAMETQYF.

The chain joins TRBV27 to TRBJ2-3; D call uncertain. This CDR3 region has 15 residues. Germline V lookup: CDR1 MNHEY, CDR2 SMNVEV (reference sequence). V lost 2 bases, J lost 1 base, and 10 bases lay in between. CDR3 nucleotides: TGTGCCAGCAGTTTAGGCCCGGTGGGCACAGATACGCAGTATTTT. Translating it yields CASSLGPVGTDTQYF.

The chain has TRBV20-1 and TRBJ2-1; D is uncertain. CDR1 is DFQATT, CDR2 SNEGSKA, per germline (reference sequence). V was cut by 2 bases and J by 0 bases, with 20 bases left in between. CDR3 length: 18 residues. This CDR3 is CSARLQPAWESSYNEQFF. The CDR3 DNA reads TGCAGTGCTAGACTCCAACCCGCTTGGGAAAGCTCCTACAATGAGCAGTTCTTC.

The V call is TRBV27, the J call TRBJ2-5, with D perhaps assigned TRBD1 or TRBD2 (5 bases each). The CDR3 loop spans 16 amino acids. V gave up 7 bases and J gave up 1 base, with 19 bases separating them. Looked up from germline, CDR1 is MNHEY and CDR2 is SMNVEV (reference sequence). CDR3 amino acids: CASTPEPGRTQETQYF. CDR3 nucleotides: TGTGCCAGCACCCCTGAACCGGGACGGACCCAAGAGACCCAGTACTTC.

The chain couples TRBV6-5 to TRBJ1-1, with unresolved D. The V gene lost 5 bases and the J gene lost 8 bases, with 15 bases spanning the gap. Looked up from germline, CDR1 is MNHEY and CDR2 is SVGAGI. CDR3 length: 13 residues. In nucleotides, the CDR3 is TGTGCCAGCAGTCCGAGTCGTATCGTAGAAGCTTTCTTT. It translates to CASSPSRIVEAFF.

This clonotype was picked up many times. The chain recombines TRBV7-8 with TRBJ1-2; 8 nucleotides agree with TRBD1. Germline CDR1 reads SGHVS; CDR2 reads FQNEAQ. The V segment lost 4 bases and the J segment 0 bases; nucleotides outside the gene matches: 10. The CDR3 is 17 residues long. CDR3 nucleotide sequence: TGTGCCAGCAGCTCCCCCAGGGGGCTGGAATCTAACTATGGCTACACCTTC. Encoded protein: CASSSPRGLESNYGYTF.

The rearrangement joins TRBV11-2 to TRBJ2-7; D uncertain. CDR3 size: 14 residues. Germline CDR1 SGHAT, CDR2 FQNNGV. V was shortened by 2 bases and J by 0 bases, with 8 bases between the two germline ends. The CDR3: CASSLTRYSYEQYF. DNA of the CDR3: TGTGCCAGCAGCTTAACCCGCTACTCCTACGAGCAGTACTTC.

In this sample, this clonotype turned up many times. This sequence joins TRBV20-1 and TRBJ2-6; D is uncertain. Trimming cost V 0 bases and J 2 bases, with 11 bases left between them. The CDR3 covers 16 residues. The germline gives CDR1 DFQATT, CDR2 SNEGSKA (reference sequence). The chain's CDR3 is CSARDPDGPGANVLTF. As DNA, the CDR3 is TGCAGTGCTAGAGATCCAGATGGGCCTGGGGCCAACGTCCTGACTTTC.

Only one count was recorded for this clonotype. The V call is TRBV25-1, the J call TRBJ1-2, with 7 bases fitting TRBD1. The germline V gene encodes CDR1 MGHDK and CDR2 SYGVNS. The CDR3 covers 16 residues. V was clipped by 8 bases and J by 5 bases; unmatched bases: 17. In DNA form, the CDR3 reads TGTGCCAGCCTTCCCGGGACAGCCAACGTCTCTTATGGCTACACCTTC. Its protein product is CASLPGTANVSYGYTF.

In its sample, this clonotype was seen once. The CDR3 region has the DNA TGCAGCGTTAGCCACCCAGGCGGCACCGGGGAGCTGTTTTTT. This sequence encodes CSVSHPGGTGELFF. The chain combines TRBV29-1 with TRBJ2-2; D call uncertain. Germline values: CDR1 SQVTM, CDR2 ANQGSEA. Trimming stripped 5 bases from V and 4 bases from J, with 14 bases between. The CDR3 is made up of 14 amino acids.

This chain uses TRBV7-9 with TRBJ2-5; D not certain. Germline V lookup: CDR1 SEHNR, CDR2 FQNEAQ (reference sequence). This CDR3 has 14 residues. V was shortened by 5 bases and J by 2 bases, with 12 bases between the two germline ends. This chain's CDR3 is CASSPTAIQETQYF. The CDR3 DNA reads TGTGCCAGCAGCCCGACCGCAATTCAAGAGACCCAGTACTTC. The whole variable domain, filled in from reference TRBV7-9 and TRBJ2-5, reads DTGVSQNPRHKITKRGQNVTFRCDPISEHNRLYWYRQTLGQGPEFLTYFQNEAQLEKSRLLSDRFSAERPKGSFSTLEIQRTEQGDSAMYLCASSPTAIQETQYFGPGTRLLVL.

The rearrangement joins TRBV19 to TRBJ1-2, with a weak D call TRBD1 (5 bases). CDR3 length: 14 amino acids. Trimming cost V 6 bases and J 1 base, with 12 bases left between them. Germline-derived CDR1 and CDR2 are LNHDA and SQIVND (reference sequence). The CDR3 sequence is CASRHTGDNYGYTF. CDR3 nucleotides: TGTGCCAGTAGGCATACAGGAGATAACTATGGCTACACCTTC.